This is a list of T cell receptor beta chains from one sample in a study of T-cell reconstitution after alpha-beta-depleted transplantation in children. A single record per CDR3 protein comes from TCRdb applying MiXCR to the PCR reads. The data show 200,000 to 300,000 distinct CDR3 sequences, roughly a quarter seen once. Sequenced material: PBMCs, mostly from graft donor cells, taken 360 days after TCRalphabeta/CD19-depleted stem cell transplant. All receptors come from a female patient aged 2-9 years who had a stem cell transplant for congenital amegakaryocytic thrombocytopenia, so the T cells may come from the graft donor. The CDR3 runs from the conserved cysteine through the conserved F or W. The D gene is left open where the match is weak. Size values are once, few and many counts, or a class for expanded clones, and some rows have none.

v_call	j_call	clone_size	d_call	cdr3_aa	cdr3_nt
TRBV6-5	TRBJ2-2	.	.	CASSYKINTGELFF	TGTGCCAGCAGTTACAAGATCAACACCGGGGAGCTGTTTTTT
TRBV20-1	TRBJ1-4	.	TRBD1	CSVPDRGNEKLFF	TGCAGTGTTCCGGACAGGGGTAATGAAAAACTGTTTTTT
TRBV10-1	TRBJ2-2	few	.	CASSRVGAGELFF	TGCGCCAGCAGCAGGGTTGGCGCCGGGGAGCTGTTTTTT
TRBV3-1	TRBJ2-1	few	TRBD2	CASSQVPLAGEGNEQFF	TGTGCCAGCAGCCAAGTTCCTCTAGCGGGAGAGGGCAATGAGCAGTTCTTC
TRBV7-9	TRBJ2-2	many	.	CASSLVSADTGELFF	TGTGCCAGCAGCTTAGTTTCCGCGGACACCGGGGAGCTGTTTTTT
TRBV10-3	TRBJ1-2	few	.	CAISEGQPMGYTF	TGTGCCATCAGCGAGGGACAACCGATGGGCTACACCTTC
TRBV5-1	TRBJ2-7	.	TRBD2	CASSLTSGGAISEQYF	TGCGCCAGCAGCTTGACGAGCGGGGGGGCAATCTCCGAGCAGTACTTC
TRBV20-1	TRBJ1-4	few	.	CSAGGGHEKLFF	TGCAGTGCCGGGGGGGGACACGAAAAACTGTTTTTT
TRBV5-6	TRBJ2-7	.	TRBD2	CASSSLSGGLYEQYF	TGTGCCAGCAGCTCTTTGAGCGGGGGCCTCTACGAGCAGTACTTC
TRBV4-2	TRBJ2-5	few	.	CASSQVADQQETQYF	TGTGCCAGCAGCCAAGTGGCAGACCAACAAGAGACCCAGTACTTC
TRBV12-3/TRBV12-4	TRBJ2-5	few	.	CASSNGLTQETQYF	TGTGCCAGCAGCAACGGACTTACTCAAGAGACCCAGTACTTC
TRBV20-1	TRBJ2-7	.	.	CSARQWPYEQYF	TGCAGTGCCAGACAGTGGCCCTACGAGCAGTACTTC
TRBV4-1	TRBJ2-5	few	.	CASSQDVWSSYQGTQYF	TGCGCCAGCAGCCAAGATGTATGGTCATCGTACCAAGGGACCCAGTACTTC
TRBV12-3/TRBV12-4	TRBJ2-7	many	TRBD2	CASSSKREGLSYEQYF	TGTGCCAGCAGTAGCAAGCGGGAGGGCCTATCCTACGAGCAGTACTTC
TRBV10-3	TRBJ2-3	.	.	CATAEGADTQYF	TGTGCCACCGCAGAGGGGGCAGATACGCAGTATTTT
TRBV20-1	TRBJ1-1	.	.	CSARDHKSNTEAFF	TGCAGTGCTAGAGATCACAAATCGAACACTGAAGCTTTCTTT
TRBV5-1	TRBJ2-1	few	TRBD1	CASSEGQGIYNEQFF	TGCGCCAGCAGCGAAGGACAGGGAATCTACAATGAGCAGTTCTTC
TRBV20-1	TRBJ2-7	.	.	CSAVASVGGYEQYF	TGCAGTGCCGTCGCCTCTGTAGGCGGCTACGAGCAGTACTTC
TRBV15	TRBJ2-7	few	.	CATSRVGRNTYEQYF	TGTGCCACCAGCAGAGTTGGGCGGAACACCTACGAGCAGTACTTC
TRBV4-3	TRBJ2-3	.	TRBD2	CASSQDRASGSTDTQYF	TGCGCCAGCAGCCAAGATAGGGCTAGCGGGAGCACAGATACGCAGTATTTT
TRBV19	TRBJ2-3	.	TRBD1	CASEGAPDTQYF	TGTGCCAGTGAGGGGGCCCCAGATACGCAGTATTTT
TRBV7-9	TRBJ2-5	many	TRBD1	CASSLTGRKTQYF	TGTGCCAGCAGTCTGACAGGGAGAAAGACCCAGTACTTC
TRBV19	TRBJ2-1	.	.	CASSIDPSSYSYNEQFF	TGTGCCAGTAGTATAGATCCTAGCTCCTACTCCTACAATGAGCAGTTCTTC
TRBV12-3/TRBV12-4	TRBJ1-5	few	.	CASNWGHSNQPQHF	TGTGCCAGCAATTGGGGCCATAGCAATCAGCCCCAGCATTTT